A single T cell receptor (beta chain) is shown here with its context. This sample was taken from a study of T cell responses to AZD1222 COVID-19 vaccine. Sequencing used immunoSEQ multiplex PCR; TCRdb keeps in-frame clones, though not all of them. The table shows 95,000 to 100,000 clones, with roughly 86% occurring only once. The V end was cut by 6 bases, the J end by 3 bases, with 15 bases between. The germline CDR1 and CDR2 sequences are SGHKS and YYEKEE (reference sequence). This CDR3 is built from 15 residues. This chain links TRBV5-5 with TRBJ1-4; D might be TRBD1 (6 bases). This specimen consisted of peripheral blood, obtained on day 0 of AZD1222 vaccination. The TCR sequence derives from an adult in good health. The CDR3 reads CASKNSGQANEKLFF. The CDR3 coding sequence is TGTGCCAGCAAGAACTCGGGACAAGCTAATGAAAAACTGTTTTTT. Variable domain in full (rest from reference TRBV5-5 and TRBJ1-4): DAGVTQSPTHLIKTRGQQVTLRCSPISGHKSVSWYQQVLGQGPQFIFQYYEKEERGRGNFPDRFSARQFPNYSSELNVNALLLGDSALYLCASKNSGQANEKLFFGSGTQLSVL.